This T cell receptor beta chain was identified during a study of T cell repertoires in cytomegalovirus infection. Across the whole study: CMV infection and matching HLA type were both indicated by public TCR beta signatures.

MiXCR was run by TCRdb on the reads, yielding one entry per CDR3 protein. The data contain about 320,000 distinct CDR3 sequences, roughly 9.5% of them singletons. Germline loops: CDR1 DFQATT, CDR2 SNEGSKA (reference sequence). The CDR3 runs to 15 residues. The V end lost 0 bases, the J end lost 5 bases, and 13 bases lay between the germline ends. This clonotype was seen a few times. The rearrangement links TRBV20-1 to TRBJ1-4, with D maybe TRBD1 (6 bases). Sequencing was done on a sample of PBMCs. The source of this sequence is a human donor in good health (CMV status not recorded). Some clones in this sample may be carry-over from other donors' samples. Here the CDR3 DNA reads TGCAGTGCTAGAGATCAGAGGGGGAGGAATGAAAAACTGTTTTTT. Protein product: CSARDQRGRNEKLFF.